This TCR beta chain was captured by sequencing in a study of blood T cell repertoires in COVID-19. Across the whole study: The United States, Italy and Spain were the sources of the acute and convalescent COVID-19 samples. T cells, B-cell-depleted T cells, or PBMCs provided the cDNA or gDNA that served as material.

Worth noting for this clone: At one end the junction does not follow the germline gene, possibly because of a read error.

This CDR3 is 13 amino acids long. Germline-derived CDR1 and CDR2 are SGHRS and YFSETQ. Per the study methods: Amplification with reference gene primers provided the estimates of nucleated cell counts. Sequencing was performed with immunoSEQ multiplex PCR; in TCRdb, only in-frame clones are kept and a portion is missing. That table gives V, J and clone size, and the DNA gave D and trimming. The table has under 300,000 clones, more than 85% seen once. The chain employs TRBV5-1 and TRBJ2-5; possible D gene TRBD1, 6 bases. Input material: peripheral blood. The clonotype was recovered from a woman between 65 and 79 years old with active or convalescent COVID-19. This CDR3 is CASSPDRTENQYF. The CDR3 DNA reads TGCGCCAGCAGCCCCGACAGGACGGAGAACCAGTACTTC. The whole variable domain, filled in from reference TRBV5-1 and TRBJ2-5, reads KAGVTQTPRYLIKTRGQQVTLSCSPISGHRSVSWYQQTPGQGLQFLFEYFSETQRNKGNFPGRFSGRQFSNSRSEMNVSTLELGDSALYLCASSPDRTENQYFGPGTRLLVL.